One sample yielded the 8 T cell receptor beta chains listed below, sequenced in a study of cytomegalovirus exposure and HLA in healthy donors. The primer mix had 60 Vbeta and 13 Jbeta primers. TCRdb keeps only in-frame clones here, not all; method: immunoSEQ multiplex PCR. The sample shows roughly 160,000 clones, 73% of them seen only once. The sample consisted of PBMCs. All receptors come from a woman between 18 and 30 years old in good health and CMV-seropositive.

CDR3 in amino acids: CASSGGGVYNEQFF. The CDR3 DNA reads as TGTGCCAGCAGCGGCGGGGGGGTCTACAATGAGCAGTTCTTC. The V and J genes are TRBV9 and TRBJ2-1; 9 bases line up with TRBD2. The CDR3 has 14 amino acids. The germline CDR1 and CDR2 sequences are SGDLS and YYNGEE. V gave up 3 bases and J gave up 3 bases; unmatched junction bases: 1. The full variable domain, completed using reference TRBV9 and TRBJ2-1, is DSGVTQTPKHLITATGQRVTLRCSPRSGDLSVYWYQQSLDQGLQFLIQYYNGEERAKGNILERFSAQQFPDLHSELNLSSLELGDSALYFCASSGGGVYNEQFFGPGTRLTVL.

The CDR3 reads CASSFQQNSNQPQHF. The DNA for the CDR3 is TGTGCCAGCAGTTTCCAACAAAATAGCAATCAGCCCCAGCATTTT. V gene TRBV6-6 combines with J gene TRBJ1-5; no clear D gene. In germline, CDR1 is MNHNY, CDR2 SVGAGI (reference sequence). This CDR3 comprises 15 residues. V was clipped by 4 bases and J by 0 bases, with 10 bases between them.

This clone has just a few counts. This same CDR3 is encoded by further DNA sequences in the sample. This chain links TRBV9 with TRBJ2-3; maybe TRBD1 (5 bases). This CDR3 spans 15 amino acids. Deletions cut 0 bases from V and 0 bases from J, with 8 bases between. Germline-derived CDR1 and CDR2 are SGDLS and YYNGEE. CDR3 amino acids: CASSVAQGSTDTQYF. The CDR3 coding sequence is TGTGCCAGCAGCGTAGCTCAGGGTAGCACAGATACGCAGTATTTT.

The chain carries TRBV7-3 and TRBJ2-5; D is possibly TRBD2 (7 bases). Germline lookup yields CDR1 SGHTA and CDR2 FQGTGA. There are 15 residues in the CDR3. Trimming removed 5 bases at V and 5 bases at J, with 18 bases between. CDR3 sequence: CASSPEGGGVETQYF. DNA for the CDR3: TGTGCCAGCAGCCCTGAGGGGGGAGGGGTGGAGACCCAGTACTTC.

This clone was seen a handful of times. This chain links TRBV9 with TRBJ1-4; perhaps TRBD1 as D (5 bases). CDR1 and CDR2 from the germline V gene are SGDLS and YYNGEE. The length of the CDR3 is 14 residues. The V end lost 3 bases, the J end lost 3 bases, and 9 bases lay between the germline ends. The CDR3 sequence: CASSEGTANEKLFF. DNA for the CDR3: TGTGCCAGCAGCGAAGGGACTGCTAATGAAAAACTGTTTTTT.

The V call is TRBV28, the J call TRBJ1-2, with TRBD1 as a possible D gene (6 bases). Germline values: CDR1 MDHEN, CDR2 SYDVKM. This CDR3 has 14 amino acids. V was cut by 5 bases and J by 7 bases, with 17 bases left in between. This chain's CDR3 is CASSRTVLGSGYTF. The CDR3 bases are TGTGCCAGCAGTCGGACAGTCTTGGGGTCTGGCTACACCTTC.

This clone came up a few times. The chain couples TRBV2 to TRBJ2-3; TRBD1 aligns across 9 bases. The V gene's germline CDR1 is SNHLY and CDR2 FYNNEI. With 8 bases clipped from V and 3 bases from J, the junction kept 15 bases outside the gene matches. The CDR3 has 17 residues. The CDR3 here is CASGVSWVGTGTDTQYF. CDR3 bases: TGTGCCAGCGGGGTTTCCTGGGTGGGGACAGGGACAGATACGCAGTATTTT.

The V and J genes are TRBV6-5 and TRBJ1-2; D unresolved. Germline V gives CDR1 MNHEY, CDR2 SVGAGI. CDR3 length: 13 amino acids. V lost 6 bases to trimming and J lost 4 bases, with 12 bases between them. The CDR3 region is CASRPDTPYGYTF. CDR3 bases: TGTGCCAGCAGGCCCGACACCCCCTATGGCTACACCTTC.